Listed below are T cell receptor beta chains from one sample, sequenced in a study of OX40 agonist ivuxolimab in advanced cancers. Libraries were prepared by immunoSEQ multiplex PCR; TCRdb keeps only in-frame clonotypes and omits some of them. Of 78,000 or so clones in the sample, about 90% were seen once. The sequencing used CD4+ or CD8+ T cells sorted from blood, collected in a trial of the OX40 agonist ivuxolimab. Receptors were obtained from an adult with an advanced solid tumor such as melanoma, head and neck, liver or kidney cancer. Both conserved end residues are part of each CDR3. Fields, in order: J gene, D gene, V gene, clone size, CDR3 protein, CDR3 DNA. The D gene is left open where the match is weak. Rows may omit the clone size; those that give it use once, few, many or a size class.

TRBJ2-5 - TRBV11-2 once CASSFFQETQYF TGTGCCAGCAGCTTTTTCCAAGAGACCCAGTACTTC
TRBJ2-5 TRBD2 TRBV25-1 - CASSATPGLAAVGETQYF TGTGCCAGCAGTGCAACTCCGGGACTAGCGGCTGTTGGAGAGACCCAGTACTTC
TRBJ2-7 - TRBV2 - CASRVDSYEQYF TGTGCCAGCAGGGTAGACTCCTACGAGCAGTACTTC
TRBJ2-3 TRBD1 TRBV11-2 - CASSLGGLQGAPGDTQYF TGTGCCAGCAGCTTAGGGGGCCTTCAGGGGGCGCCTGGAGATACGCAGTATTTT
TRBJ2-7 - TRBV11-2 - CASSLVYPGGEQYF TGTGCCAGCAGCTTAGTTTACCCCGGGGGCGAGCAGTACTTC
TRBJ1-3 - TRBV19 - CASVIGDSGNTIYF TGTGCCAGTGTGATTGGCGACTCTGGAAACACCATATATTTT
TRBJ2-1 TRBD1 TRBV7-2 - CASSLKRQGTNEQFF TGTGCCAGCAGCTTAAAACGACAGGGTACGAATGAGCAGTTCTTC
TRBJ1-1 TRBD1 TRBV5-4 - CASSSGQRDTEAFF TGTGCCAGCTCTTCGGGACAGCGGGACACTGAAGCTTTCTTT
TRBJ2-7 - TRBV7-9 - CASSLKGEGYYEQYF TGTGCCAGCAGCTTAAAAGGTGAAGGGTACTACGAGCAGTACTTC
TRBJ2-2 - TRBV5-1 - CASSSKADTGELFF TGCGCCAGCAGCTCGAAGGCGGACACCGGGGAGCTGTTTTTT
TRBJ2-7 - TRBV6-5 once CASRNRAGEYEQYF TGTGCCAGCAGGAACAGGGCAGGGGAATACGAGCAGTACTTC
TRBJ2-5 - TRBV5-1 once CASSPMGVQETQYF TGCGCCAGCAGCCCCATGGGAGTGCAAGAGACCCAGTACTTC
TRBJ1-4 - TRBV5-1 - CASSFQGEKLFF TGCGCCAGCAGCTTCCAGGGGGAAAAACTGTTTTTT
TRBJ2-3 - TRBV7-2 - CASKEGRADTQYF TGTGCCAGCAAAGAGGGCCGGGCAGATACGCAGTATTTT
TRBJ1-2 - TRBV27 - CASSLTGFNYGYTF TGTGCCAGCAGTTTAACAGGTTTTAACTATGGCTACACCTTC
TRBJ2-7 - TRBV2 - CASNTGSHGYEQYF TGTGCCAGCAACACCGGGTCCCATGGCTACGAGCAGTACTTC
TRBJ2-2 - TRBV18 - CASSPAAGLDTGELFF TGTGCCAGCTCCCCAGCCGCGGGGCTGGACACCGGGGAGCTGTTTTTT
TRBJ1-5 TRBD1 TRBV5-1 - CASSPGTGDWQPQHF TGCGCCAGCAGCCCCGGGACAGGGGATTGGCAGCCCCAGCATTTT
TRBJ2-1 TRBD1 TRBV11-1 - CASSFAGTGVTNEQFF TGTGCCAGCAGCTTCGCCGGGACAGGGGTAACCAATGAGCAGTTCTTC
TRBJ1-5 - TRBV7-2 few CASTSNNQPQHF TGTGCCAGCACCTCTAACAATCAGCCCCAGCATTTT
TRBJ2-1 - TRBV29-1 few CSVRRERGVYNEQFF TGCAGCGTTCGGCGGGAGAGGGGGGTTTACAATGAGCAGTTCTTC
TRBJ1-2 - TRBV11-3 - CASSLAQGYYGYTF TGTGCCAGCAGCTTAGCGCAGGGTTACTATGGCTACACCTTC